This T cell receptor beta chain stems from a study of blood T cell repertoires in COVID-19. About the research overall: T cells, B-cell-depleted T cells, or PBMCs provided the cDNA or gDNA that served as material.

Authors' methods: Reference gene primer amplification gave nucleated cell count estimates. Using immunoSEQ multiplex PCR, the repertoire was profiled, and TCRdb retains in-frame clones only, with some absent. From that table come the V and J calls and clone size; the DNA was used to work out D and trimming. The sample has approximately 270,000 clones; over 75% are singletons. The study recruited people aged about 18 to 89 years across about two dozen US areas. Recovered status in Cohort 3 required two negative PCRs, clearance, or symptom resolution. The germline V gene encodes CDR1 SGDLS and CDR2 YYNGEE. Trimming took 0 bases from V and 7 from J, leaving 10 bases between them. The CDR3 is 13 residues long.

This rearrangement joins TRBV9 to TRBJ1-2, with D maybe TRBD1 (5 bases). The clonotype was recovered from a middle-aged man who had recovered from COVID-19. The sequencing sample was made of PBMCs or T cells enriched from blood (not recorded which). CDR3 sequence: CASSVAFGGGYTF. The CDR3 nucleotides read TGTGCCAGCAGCGTAGCTTTCGGGGGTGGCTACACCTTC. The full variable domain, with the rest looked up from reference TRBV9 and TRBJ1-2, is DSGVTQTPKHLITATGQRVTLRCSPRSGDLSVYWYQQSLDQGLQFLIQYYNGEERAKGNILERFSAQQFPDLHSELNLSSLELGDSALYFCASSVAFGGGYTFGSGTRLTVV.